The 13 T cell receptor beta chains below were found in one sample sequenced in a study of T-cell memory formation after mild COVID-19. TCRdb ran MiXCR on the 5' RACE reads and lists one entry per CDR3 protein. The sample carries hundreds of thousands of distinct CDR3 sequences, approximately 21% recorded once. The sequenced sample consisted of PBMCs or a T cell subset sorted from them (not recorded which). These TCRs come from an adult woman who had mild COVID-19 (a few samples of this study predate the infection). Cell type and time point are not known.

This clonotype has a handful of counts. This rearrangement joins TRBV20-1 to TRBJ1-1; unclear D gene. Trimming pared 0 bases from V and 1 base from J, leaving 12 bases between. Germline CDR1 is DFQATT and CDR2 is SNEGSKA (reference sequence). The CDR3 has 15 residues. In DNA, the CDR3 is TGCAGTGCTAGAGATCGGGTATTGTGGAACACTGAAGCTTTCTTT. This sequence encodes CSARDRVLWNTEAFF.

The V call is TRBV4-2, the J call TRBJ2-1; 12 bases match TRBD2. This CDR3 is 19 amino acids long. The germline gives CDR1 LGHNA, CDR2 YNFKEQ. Unmatched junction bases numbered 10, after V lost 0 bases and J lost 4 bases. The CDR3 DNA sequence: TGTGCCAGCAGCCAAGAGGGGCTAGCGGGGGGGCTAGGGTACAATGAGCAGTTCTTC. Protein sequence: CASSQEGLAGGLGYNEQFF.

This clonotype was recorded a few times. The CDR3 sequence is CASSDSKTSAAKNIQYF. CDR3 bases: TGTGCCAGCAGTGACAGCAAGACTAGCGCGGCCAAAAACATTCAGTACTTC. The rearrangement uses TRBV2 and TRBJ2-4; TRBD2 matches at 8 bases. CDR3 length: 17 residues. Germline loops: CDR1 SNHLY, CDR2 FYNNEI. Trimming removed 3 bases from V and 1 base from J; junction bases left unmatched: 8.

The V call is TRBV4-2, the J call TRBJ2-6, with 7 bases identical to TRBD1. Looked up from germline, CDR1 is LGHNA and CDR2 is YNFKEQ. Trimming at V came to 2 bases and at J to 4 bases, leaving 8 bases not matched to a gene. This CDR3 has 17 residues. CDR3 sequence reads: CASSQNDRAPGANVLTF. CDR3 DNA: TGTGCCAGCAGCCAAAATGACAGGGCTCCGGGGGCCAACGTCCTGACTTTC.

The chain links TRBV20-1 to TRBJ2-3, with 8 bases matching TRBD2. The J segment lost 2 bases and the V segment lost 0 bases, leaving 16 bases of the junction unmatched. Per the germline V gene, CDR1 is DFQATT and CDR2 is SNEGSKA (reference sequence). The CDR3 contains 19 residues. CDR3 amino acids: CSARDPGVAGGPFTDTQYF. In DNA form, the CDR3 reads TGCAGTGCTAGAGATCCGGGTGTTGCGGGGGGCCCCTTCACAGATACGCAGTATTTT.

Here the CDR3 reads CASSSPRTGAGYEQYF. In DNA, the CDR3 is TGTGCCAGCAGCTCGCCACGAACAGGGGCAGGGTACGAGCAGTACTTC. This chain uses TRBV13 with TRBJ2-7; 7 bases are shared with TRBD1. Trimming removed 4 bases from V and 4 bases from J; junction bases left unmatched: 13. This CDR3 contains 16 residues. Germline loops: CDR1 PRHDT, CDR2 FYEKMQ (reference sequence).

The sample holds many counts of this clonotype. The chain recombines TRBV12-3 or TRBV12-4 with TRBJ2-1; D gene unclear. V lost 3 bases and J 7 bases, leaving 7 bases between the germline ends. This CDR3 has 12 amino acids. CDR3 in DNA: TGTGCCAGCAGTTTTTTGGGGAATGAGCAGTTCTTC. Amino acids: CASSFLGNEQFF.

The V gene is TRBV5-4, the J gene TRBJ1-1, with 8 bases fitting TRBD1. CDR1 is SGHNT and CDR2 is YYREEE in the germline V gene (reference sequence). V was pared by 4 bases and J by 0 bases, with 11 bases of the junction left unmatched. The CDR3 spans 17 residues. CDR3 sequence: CASSQDRAYSLNTEAFF. CDR3 bases: TGTGCCAGCAGCCAGGACAGGGCTTATTCCTTGAACACTGAAGCTTTCTTT.

The chain combines TRBV27 with TRBJ2-1; 10 bases line up with TRBD2. The trim removed 6 bases at V and 6 bases at J, leaving 8 bases unmatched. This CDR3 is built from 15 residues. The V gene's germline CDR1 is MNHEY and CDR2 SMNVEV (reference sequence). The CDR3 sequence is CASSSLAGFRNEQFF. DNA of the CDR3: TGTGCCAGCAGCTCACTAGCGGGATTTCGCAATGAGCAGTTCTTC.

This clonotype showed up just a few times. J is TRBJ1-1 and V is TRBV18; TRBD1 agrees at 8 bases. J gave up 0 bases and V 7 bases, and 4 bases lay outside the gene matches. The germline V gene encodes CDR1 KGHSH and CDR2 LQKENI. The CDR3 runs to 14 residues. The CDR3 here is CASYPTGVNTEAFF. The CDR3 DNA reads TGTGCCAGCTACCCGACAGGGGTGAACACTGAAGCTTTCTTT.

This clonotype was counted a few times. This chain joins TRBV9 and TRBJ1-1; TRBD1 agrees at 8 bases. Germline V gives CDR1 SGDLS, CDR2 YYNGEE. The V and J ends lost 3 bases and 5 bases, in that order; junction bases with no gene match: 9. The CDR3 extends over 15 amino acids. CDR3 nucleotides: TGTGCCAGCAGCGCTCGGACAGGGTGGGGTACTGAAGCTTTCTTT. It encodes CASSARTGWGTEAFF.

The chain employs TRBV19 and TRBJ2-1; TRBD2 matches 13 bases. The CDR3 spans 19 residues. V was clipped by 5 bases and J by 0 bases; unmatched bases: 10. Germline CDR1 LNHDA, CDR2 SQIVND (reference sequence). This CDR3 reads CASSARGLAGWSSYNEQFF. The CDR3 bases are TGTGCCAGTAGTGCAAGGGGACTAGCGGGGTGGAGCTCCTACAATGAGCAGTTCTTC.

V gene TRBV6-5 combines with J gene TRBJ2-1, with 8 bases matching TRBD2. The J segment lost 4 bases and the V segment lost 6 bases, leaving 8 bases of the junction unmatched. Germline V CDR1 and CDR2: MNHEY, SVGAGI. The CDR3 extends over 15 amino acids. CDR3 DNA: TGTGCCAGCAGACCATTGGCGGGGGGTTACAATGAGCAGTTCTTC. Translating it yields CASRPLAGGYNEQFF.